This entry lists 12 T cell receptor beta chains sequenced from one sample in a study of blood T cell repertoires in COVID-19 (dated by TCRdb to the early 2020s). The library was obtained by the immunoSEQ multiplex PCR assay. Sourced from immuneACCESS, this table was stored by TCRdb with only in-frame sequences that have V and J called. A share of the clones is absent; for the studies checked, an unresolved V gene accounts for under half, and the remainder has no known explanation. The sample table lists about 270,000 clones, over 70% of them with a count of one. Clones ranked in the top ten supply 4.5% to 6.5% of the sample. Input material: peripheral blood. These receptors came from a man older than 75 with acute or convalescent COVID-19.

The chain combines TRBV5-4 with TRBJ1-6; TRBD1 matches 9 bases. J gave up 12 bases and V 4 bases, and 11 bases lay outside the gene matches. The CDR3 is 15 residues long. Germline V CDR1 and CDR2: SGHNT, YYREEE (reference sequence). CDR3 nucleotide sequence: TGTGCCAGCAGCCCACCACAGGGGGCAGGGGGACCCCTCCACTTT. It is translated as CASSPPQGAGGPLHF. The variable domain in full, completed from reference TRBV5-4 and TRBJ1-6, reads ETGVTQSPTHLIKTRGQQVTLRCSSQSGHNTVSWYQQALGQGPQFIFQYYREEENGRGNFPPRFSGLQFPNYSSELNVNALELDDSALYLCASSPPQGAGGPLHFGNGTRLTVT.

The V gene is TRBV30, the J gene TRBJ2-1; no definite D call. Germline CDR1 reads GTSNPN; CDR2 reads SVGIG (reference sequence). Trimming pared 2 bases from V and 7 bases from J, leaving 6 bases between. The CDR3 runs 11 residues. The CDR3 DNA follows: TGTGCCTGGAGTCGGAGAAATGAGCAGTTCTTC. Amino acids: CAWSRRNEQFF.

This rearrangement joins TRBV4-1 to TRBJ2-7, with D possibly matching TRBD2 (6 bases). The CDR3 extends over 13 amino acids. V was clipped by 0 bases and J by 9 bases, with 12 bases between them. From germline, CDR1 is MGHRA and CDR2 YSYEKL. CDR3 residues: CASSQEIGGTQYF. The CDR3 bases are TGCGCCAGCAGCCAAGAGATTGGGGGGACGCAGTACTTC.

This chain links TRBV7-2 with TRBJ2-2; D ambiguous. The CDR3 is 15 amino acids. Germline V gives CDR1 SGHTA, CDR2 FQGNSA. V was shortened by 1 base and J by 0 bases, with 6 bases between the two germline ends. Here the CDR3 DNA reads TGTGCCAGCAGCTTAGTTAGTTCGAACACCGGGGAGCTGTTTTTT. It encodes CASSLVSSNTGELFF.

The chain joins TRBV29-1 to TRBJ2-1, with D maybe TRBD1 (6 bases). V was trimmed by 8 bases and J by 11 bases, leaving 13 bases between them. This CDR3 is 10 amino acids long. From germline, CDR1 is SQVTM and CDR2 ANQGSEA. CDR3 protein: CSYRVGKQFF. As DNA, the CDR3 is TGCAGCTACAGGGTTGGTAAGCAGTTCTTC.

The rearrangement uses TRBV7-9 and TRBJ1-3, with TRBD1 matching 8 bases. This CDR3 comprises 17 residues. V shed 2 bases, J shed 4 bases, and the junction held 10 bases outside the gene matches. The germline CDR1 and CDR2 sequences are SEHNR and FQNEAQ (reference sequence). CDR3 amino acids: CASSLFGQGATGNTIYF. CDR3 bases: TGTGCCAGCAGCTTATTTGGTCAGGGGGCAACGGGAAACACCATATATTTT.

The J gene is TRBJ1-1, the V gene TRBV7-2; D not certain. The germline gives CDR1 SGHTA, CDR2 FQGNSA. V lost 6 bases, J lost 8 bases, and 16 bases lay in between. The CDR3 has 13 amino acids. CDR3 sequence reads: CASSLRSGEEAFF. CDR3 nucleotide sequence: TGTGCCAGCAGTCTAAGAAGCGGGGAAGAAGCTTTCTTT.

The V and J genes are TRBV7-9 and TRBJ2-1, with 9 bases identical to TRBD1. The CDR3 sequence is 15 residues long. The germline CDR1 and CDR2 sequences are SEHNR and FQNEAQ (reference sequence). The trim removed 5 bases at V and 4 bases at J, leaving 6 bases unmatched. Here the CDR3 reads CASSQGQGAYNEQFF. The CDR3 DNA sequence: TGTGCCAGCAGCCAGGGACAGGGCGCTTACAATGAGCAGTTCTTC.

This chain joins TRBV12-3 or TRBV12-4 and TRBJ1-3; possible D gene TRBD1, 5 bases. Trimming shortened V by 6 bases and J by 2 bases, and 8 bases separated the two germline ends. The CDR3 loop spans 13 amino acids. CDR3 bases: TGTGCCAGCAGCTGGGGCGCTGGAAACACCATATATTTT. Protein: CASSWGAGNTIYF.

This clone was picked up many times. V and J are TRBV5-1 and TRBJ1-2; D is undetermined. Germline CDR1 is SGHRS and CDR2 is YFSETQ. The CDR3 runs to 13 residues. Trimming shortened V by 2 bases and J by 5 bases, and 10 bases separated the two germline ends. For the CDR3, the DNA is TGCGCCAGCAGCTTTGACACCACGTATGGCTACACCTTC. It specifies CASSFDTTYGYTF.

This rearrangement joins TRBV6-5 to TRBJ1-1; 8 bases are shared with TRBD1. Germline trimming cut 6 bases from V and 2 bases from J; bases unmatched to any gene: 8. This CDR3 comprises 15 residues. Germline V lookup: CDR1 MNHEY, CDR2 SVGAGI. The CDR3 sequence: CASSFLDRGNTEAFF. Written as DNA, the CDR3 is TGTGCCAGCAGCTTCTTAGACAGGGGAAACACTGAAGCTTTCTTT.

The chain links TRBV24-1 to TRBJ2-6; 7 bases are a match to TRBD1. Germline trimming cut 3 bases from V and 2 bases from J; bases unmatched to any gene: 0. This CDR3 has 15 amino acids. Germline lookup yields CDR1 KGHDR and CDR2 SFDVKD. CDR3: CATSDTGAGANVLTF. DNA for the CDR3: TGTGCCACCAGTGATACAGGGGCTGGGGCCAACGTCCTGACTTTC.